This T cell receptor beta chain was profiled in a study of T cells in localized non-small cell lung cancer. The repertoire was sequenced with immunoSEQ multiplex PCR; TCRdb's copy has only in-frame clones and lacks some. The top ten clones hold 1.5% to 2% of a sample with roughly 66,000 clones, about nine tenths of them seen once. The CDR3 runs 12 residues. Per the germline V gene, CDR1 is MNHNY and CDR2 is SVGAGI (reference sequence). V lost 7 bases and J lost 3, with 9 bases in between. Study-level findings and limits: Maximal T cell clonality occurred in uninvolved adjacent lung, with tumor ranking below it. Longer survival (overall) was linked to higher T cell density in blood. Paired adjacent lung recovered a median approximately 62 of the top 100 tumor clones.

Turning to this clone: Its matching antigen is unknown.

The source of this sequence is a woman aged 35-75 years with stage I lung adenocarcinoma. Sequencing was performed on peripheral blood, taken before any cancer treatment. V and J are TRBV6-6 and TRBJ1-2; D uncertain. For the CDR3, the DNA is TGTGCCAGCACCCTCCCAGACTATGGCTACACCTTC. Its protein is CASTLPDYGYTF.